Listed below are T cell receptor beta chains from one sample, sequenced in a study of cytotoxic CD8 clonotypes in ibrutinib-treated CLL. Sequenced by immunoSEQ multiplex PCR; TCRdb stores in-frame clones only, minus some. Among 150,000 or so clones listed, roughly three quarters were seen once. The sequencing here drew on PBMCs, taken after 12 months of ibrutinib treatment. Every receptor here comes from a human donor with chronic lymphocytic leukemia. Each CDR3 is given with its conserved first and last residue. The order of the fields is D gene, clone size, V gene, J gene, CDR3 length, CDR3 protein, CDR3 DNA. D genes are given only for firm matches. Clone size appears in some rows only: once, few, many, or a class for an expanded clone.

>TRBD1|NA|TRBV5-6|TRBJ1-2|17
CASSLIRQGRVDYGYTF
TGTGCCAGCAGCCTAATCCGACAGGGAAGAGTAGACTATGGCTACACCTTC
>NA|NA|TRBV2|TRBJ2-6|15
CASAELVSGANVLTF
TGTGCCAGCGCTGAACTGGTCTCTGGGGCCAACGTCCTGACTTTC
>NA|NA|TRBV2|TRBJ2-7|13
CASGRVGGYEQYF
TGTGCCAGCGGGCGGGTGGGAGGCTACGAGCAGTACTTC
>NA|NA|TRBV5-1|TRBJ1-5|12
CASSLANLSQHF
TGCGCCAGCAGCTTGGCAAATTTATCGCAGCATTTT
>NA|NA|TRBV6-1|TRBJ1-5|13
CATQFEGFRPQHF
TGTGCCACCCAATTCGAGGGATTTAGGCCCCAGCATTTT
>TRBD2|NA|TRBV14|TRBJ2-3|15
CASSRLAGSTDTQYF
TGTGCCAGCAGCCGACTAGCGGGAAGCACAGATACGCAGTATTTT
>NA|NA|TRBV10-1|TRBJ2-3|16
CASSEIAGLLTDTQYF
TGCGCCAGCAGTGAAATCGCAGGTTTACTCACAGATACGCAGTATTTT
>NA|NA|TRBV7-8|TRBJ2-3|15
CASSLRLQITDTQYF
TGTGCCAGCAGCTTACGGCTACAGATCACAGATACGCAGTATTTT
>NA|NA|TRBV9|TRBJ2-1|15
CASSVGQNSYNEQFF
TGTGCCAGCAGCGTAGGCCAAAACTCCTACAATGAGCAGTTCTTC
>TRBD2|NA|TRBV11-2|TRBJ2-3|15
CASSFASGGTDTQYF
TGTGCCAGCAGCTTTGCTAGCGGAGGCACAGATACGCAGTATTTT
>NA|NA|TRBV23-1|TRBJ1-5|15
CASSQSFGSHQPQHF
TGCGCCAGCAGTCAATCGTTCGGAAGTCATCAGCCCCAGCATTTT
>TRBD2|NA|TRBV7-9|TRBJ2-5|16
CASSPRGGLDQETQYF
TGTGCCAGCAGCCCCCGGGGAGGGTTGGACCAAGAGACCCAGTACTTC
>NA|NA|TRBV6-5|TRBJ1-5|13
CASSFGANQPQHF
TGTGCCAGCAGTTTCGGGGCCAATCAGCCCCAGCATTTT
>NA|NA|TRBV19|TRBJ1-3|15
CASRSIPASGNTIYF
TGTGCCAGTAGATCGATCCCGGCCTCTGGAAACACCATATATTTT
>TRBD1|NA|TRBV4-3|TRBJ2-2|16
CASSQEGQTNTGELFF
TGCGCCAGCAGCCAAGAGGGACAGACGAACACCGGGGAGCTGTTTTTT
>NA|NA|TRBV4-2|TRBJ2-5|13
CASSQTDRETQYF
TGTGCCAGCAGCCAAACCGACAGAGAGACCCAGTACTTC
>NA|NA|TRBV6-5|TRBJ1-2|13
CASVGQSNYGYTF
TGTGCCAGCGTAGGACAATCCAACTATGGCTACACCTTC
>TRBD1|NA|TRBV5-4|TRBJ2-7|14
CASSYDRGSYEQYF
TGTGCCAGCAGCTACGACAGGGGCTCCTACGAGCAGTACTTC
>NA|NA|TRBV10-3|TRBJ2-2|16
CAISETGQGDTGELFF
TGTGCCATCAGTGAGACAGGTCAGGGTGACACCGGGGAGCTGTTTTTT
>NA|NA|TRBV7-6|TRBJ2-7|14
CASSLGRGPYEQYF
TGTGCCAGCAGCTTAGGGCGGGGACCCTACGAGCAGTACTTC
>NA|NA|TRBV11-1|TRBJ2-7|13
CASSLGRHYEQYF
TGTGCCAGCAGCTTGGGCAGACACTACGAGCAGTACTTC
>TRBD1|NA|TRBV30|TRBJ1-2|13
CAWTRDREYGYTF
TGTGCCTGGACACGCGACAGGGAGTATGGCTACACCTTC
>NA|NA|TRBV5-1|TRBJ2-5|13
CASSRAASETQYF
TGCGCCAGCAGCAGAGCCGCGTCGGAGACCCAGTACTTC
>NA|NA|TRBV21-1|TRBJ2-4|17
CASSLDRRGRVEDIQYF
TGTGCCAGCAGCCTAGATCGTAGGGGTCGAGTGGAGGACATTCAGTACTTC
>NA|NA|TRBV21-1|TRBJ2-7|15
CASRFAGTKAYEQYF
TGTGCCAGCAGGTTCGCGGGCACGAAGGCCTACGAGCAGTACTTC
>TRBD1|NA|TRBV28|TRBJ2-7|15
CASRPGQGVTYEQYF
TGTGCCAGCAGACCCGGACAGGGGGTAACCTACGAGCAGTACTTC
>NA|NA|TRBV30|TRBJ2-7|13
CAWSGDLTYEQYF
TGTGCCTGGAGTGGGGACTTGACCTACGAGCAGTACTTC
>NA|NA|TRBV18|TRBJ2-3|15
CASSPGLTVTDTQYF
TGTGCCAGCTCACCGGGACTCACTGTCACAGATACGCAGTATTTT
>TRBD2|NA|TRBV30|TRBJ2-7|15
CAWRPKLAGNKEQYF
TGTGCCTGGAGGCCCAAGCTAGCGGGAAATAAGGAGCAGTACTTC
>NA|NA|TRBV4-3|TRBJ2-1|17
CASSQVMGPESYNEQFF
TGCGCCAGCAGCCAAGTGATGGGGCCTGAGTCCTACAATGAGCAGTTCTTC
>TRBD2|few|TRBV10-1|TRBJ2-1|16
CASSELRTSGIWEQFF
TGCGCCAGCAGTGAATTGCGGACTAGCGGGATTTGGGAGCAGTTCTTC
>TRBD2|NA|TRBV2|TRBJ2-7|14
CASSEGSGAREQYF
TGTGCCAGCAGTGAAGGTAGCGGGGCGCGCGAGCAGTACTTC
>NA|NA|TRBV19|TRBJ1-3|16
CASSMGHQISGNTIYF
TGTGCCAGTAGTATGGGACACCAAATCTCTGGAAACACCATATATTTT
>NA|NA|TRBV14|TRBJ1-2|14
CASSLGSPEYGYTF
TGTGCCAGCAGCCTCGGGAGCCCGGAGTATGGCTACACCTTC
>NA|NA|TRBV6-6|TRBJ2-7|13
CASTDRQSYEQYF
TGTGCCAGCACCGACAGGCAATCCTACGAGCAGTACTTC
>NA|NA|TRBV11-2|TRBJ2-2|17
CASSFTGPRAGTGELFF
TGTGCCAGCAGCTTTACCGGGCCCAGGGCGGGGACCGGGGAGCTGTTTTTT
>TRBD1|NA|TRBV6-5|TRBJ1-2|13
CASSPTGAYGYTF
TGTGCCAGCAGCCCGACAGGGGCCTATGGCTACACCTTC
>NA|NA|TRBV7-2|TRBJ1-2|13
CASSQGLHYGYTF
TGTGCCAGCAGTCAGGGGCTCCACTATGGCTACACCTTC
>NA|NA|TRBV7-2|TRBJ2-4|14
CASSLLLAKNIQYF
TGTGCCAGCAGCCTTCTACTAGCCAAAAACATTCAGTACTTC
>NA|NA|TRBV11-3|TRBJ2-1|14
CASSLGGAPNEQFF
TGTGCCAGCAGCTTAGGAGGCGCTCCCAATGAGCAGTTCTTC
>NA|NA|TRBV28|TRBJ1-5|12
CASTLRGQPQHF
TGTGCCAGCACCCTTAGGGGTCAGCCCCAGCATTTT
>TRBD2|NA|TRBV25-1|TRBJ2-7|16
CASSPLMGRGDYEQYF
TGTGCCAGCAGTCCTCTTATGGGGAGGGGTGACTACGAGCAGTACTTC
>NA|NA|TRBV21-1|TRBJ1-5|16
CASSKSPGPGNQPQHF
TGTGCCAGCAGCAAATCTCCAGGGCCTGGCAATCAGCCCCAGCATTTT
>TRBD1|few|TRBV28|TRBJ1-5|15
CASSWWGQGDQPQHF
TGTGCCAGCAGTTGGTGGGGACAGGGTGACCAGCCCCAGCATTTT
>TRBD1|NA|TRBV2|TRBJ1-2|14
CASSGQGPNYGYTF
TGTGCCAGCAGTGGACAGGGACCAAACTATGGCTACACCTTC
>TRBD1|NA|TRBV4-2|TRBJ2-1|15
CASSQGAGGWNEQFF
TGTGCCAGCAGCCAAGGGGCAGGGGGCTGGAATGAGCAGTTCTTC